One sample yielded the 13 T cell receptor beta chains listed below, sequenced in a study of sequential checkpoint blockade in melanoma. Treatment reported: randomized to nivolumab then ipilimumab (arm A) or the reverse (arm B). Data came from immunoSEQ multiplex PCR; TCRdb stores just in-frame clones and leaves some out. This sample has approximately 10,000 clones; around 67% occur once, and the top ten carry approximately 17%. This specimen consisted of CD8+ T cells sorted from blood (inferred from file names), obtained from a patient given nivolumab and ipilimumab in sequence. These receptors came from a human donor with melanoma.

The chain links TRBV6-1 to TRBJ2-6, with unresolved D. In germline, CDR1 is MNHNS, CDR2 SASEGT. CDR3 length: 14 residues. The V end lost 3 bases, the J end lost 0 bases, and 3 bases lay between the germline ends. CDR3 DNA sequence: TGTGCCAGCAGTGACAACTCTGGGGCCAACGTCCTGACTTTC. It specifies CASSDNSGANVLTF.

The rearrangement uses TRBV10-3 and TRBJ1-3; TRBD1 might be the D (5 bases). V was trimmed by 3 bases and J by 0 bases, leaving 9 bases between them. Germline V CDR1 and CDR2: ENHRY, SYGVKD. The CDR3 totals 15 residues. The CDR3 DNA sequence: TGTGCCATCAGTGAAGAGGACAACTCTGGAAACACCATATATTTT. Amino acids: CAISEEDNSGNTIYF.

This rearrangement joins TRBV28 to TRBJ2-7, with 9 bases fitting TRBD1. CDR3 length: 13 residues. Losses at the gene ends were 4 bases for V and 7 bases for J; bases not matched to a gene: 5. Germline lookup yields CDR1 MDHEN and CDR2 SYDVKM. The CDR3 loop is CASSSNRGREQYF. The CDR3 nucleotides read TGTGCCAGCAGTTCTAACAGGGGGCGGGAGCAGTACTTC.

The V gene is TRBV5-8, the J gene TRBJ2-2; 7 bases agree with TRBD1. The CDR3 spans 16 residues. The junction had 10 bases not matched to a gene; V was cut back by 4 bases and J by 4 bases. Germline V gene lookup returns CDR1 SGHTS and CDR2 YDEGEE. The CDR3 is CASSVREGARTGELFF. The CDR3 nucleotides are TGTGCCAGCAGCGTCAGAGAGGGGGCGCGCACCGGGGAGCTGTTTTTT.

The chain is built from TRBV7-6 and TRBJ2-3; D is ambiguous. Trimming shortened V by 1 base and J by 1 base, and 9 bases separated the two germline ends. CDR3 length: 15 residues. Germline lookup yields CDR1 SGHVS and CDR2 FNYEAQ. This chain's CDR3 is CASSLGTSRTDTQYF. The CDR3 nucleotides read TGTGCCAGCAGCTTAGGCACGAGTCGCACAGATACGCAGTATTTT.

J is TRBJ1-1 and V is TRBV9, with D possibly matching TRBD1 (5 bases). V dropped 2 bases and J dropped 4 bases, with 12 bases sitting between them. CDR1 and CDR2 (germline): SGDLS, YYNGEE. The CDR3 extends over 14 amino acids. CDR3 residues: CASSVGAGPTEAFF. The CDR3 nucleotides read TGTGCCAGCAGCGTTGGGGCAGGGCCCACTGAAGCTTTCTTT.

The chain recombines TRBV11-2 with TRBJ2-1, with 10 bases identical to TRBD1. This CDR3 contains 16 residues. The germline CDR1 and CDR2 sequences are SGHAT and FQNNGV. J lost 5 bases, V lost 4 bases, and 8 bases had no gene match. The CDR3 sequence is CASSSRTGGKNNEQFF. As DNA, the CDR3 is TGTGCCAGCAGCTCCCGGACAGGGGGAAAAAACAATGAGCAGTTCTTC.

This clone was detected only a few times. The gene calls are TRBV5-8 and TRBJ1-5; unclear D gene. V lost 3 bases to trimming and J lost 6 bases, with 13 bases between them. Germline V gene sequence: CDR1 SGHTS, CDR2 YDEGEE. The CDR3 is made up of 14 amino acids. CDR3 nucleotide sequence: TGTGCCAGCAGCTCAAGGGAAGGAGGTCAGCCCCAGCATTTT. This encodes CASSSREGGQPQHF. Filled out from reference TRBV5-8 and TRBJ1-5, the complete variable domain reads EAGVTQSPTHLIKTRGQQATLRCSPISGHTSVYWYQQALGLGLQFLLWYDEGEERNRGNFPPRFSGRQFPNYSSELNVNALELEDSALYLCASSSREGGQPQHFGDGTRLSIL.

The chain uses TRBV19 and TRBJ1-2, with D uncertain. Germline assignment: CDR1 LNHDA and CDR2 SQIVND (reference sequence). V lost 3 bases and J lost 4, with 12 bases in between. The CDR3 is 14 residues long. CDR3 protein: CASSMEEDLYGYTF. Written as DNA, the CDR3 is TGTGCCAGTAGTATGGAGGAGGATCTCTATGGCTACACCTTC.

The rearrangement links TRBV9 to TRBJ2-7, with D possibly matching TRBD1 (5 bases). Between the trimmed V and J ends, which lost 0 bases and 7 bases, there was a span of 11 bases. CDR1 is SGDLS and CDR2 is YYNGEE in the germline V gene. This CDR3 has 13 amino acids. The CDR3 coding sequence is TGTGCCAGCAGCGTAGAAGCAGGGTTGGAGCAGTACTTC. It is translated as CASSVEAGLEQYF.

J is TRBJ1-2 and V is TRBV27; 9 positions agree with TRBD1. The CDR3 sequence is 15 residues long. The germline V gene has CDR1 MNHEY and CDR2 SMNVEV (reference sequence). Losses at the gene ends were 6 bases for V and 4 bases for J; bases not matched to a gene: 9. The CDR3 spells CASRRQGEEPYGYTF. In DNA form, the CDR3 reads TGTGCCAGCAGGCGACAGGGGGAGGAACCCTATGGCTACACCTTC.

In its sample, this clone was seen a few times. The chain employs TRBV18 and TRBJ2-1, with 7 bases matching TRBD1. V dropped 3 bases and J dropped 7; count of bases not matched to a gene: 6. CDR3 length equals 14 residues. The germline V gene encodes CDR1 KGHSH and CDR2 LQKENI. CDR3 bases: TGTGCCAGCTCACCCGGGACAGCTGAGAATGAGCAGTTCTTC. Amino acid sequence: CASSPGTAENEQFF.

The gene calls are TRBV27 and TRBJ1-1; D gene ambiguous. With 1 base removed from V and 1 base from J, the gap between germline ends came to 4 bases. This CDR3 has 13 residues. Germline V CDR1 and CDR2: MNHEY, SMNVEV (reference sequence). CDR3 protein: CASSLLQNTEAFF. CDR3 in DNA: TGTGCCAGCAGTTTATTACAGAACACTGAAGCTTTCTTT.